Below are 10 T cell receptor beta chains sequenced from a single sample in a study of T cell responses to AZD1222 COVID-19 vaccine. Sequencing was performed with immunoSEQ multiplex PCR; in TCRdb, only in-frame clones are kept and a portion is missing. Among 150,000 to 170,000 clones listed, under 95% were seen once. Sample: peripheral blood, taken on day 0 of AZD1222 vaccination. These receptors were obtained from an adult in good health.

The chain couples TRBV28 to TRBJ1-6; D is perhaps TRBD1 (5 bases). Trimming pared 3 bases from V and 7 bases from J, leaving 10 bases between. The CDR3 length is 14 residues. Germline lookup yields CDR1 MDHEN and CDR2 SYDVKM. CDR3 bases: TGTGCCAGCAGTTTGGCAGGGAGCAATTCACCCCTCCACTTT. Translation: CASSLAGSNSPLHF.

V gene TRBV28 combines with J gene TRBJ2-7, with unresolved D. Trimming stripped 1 base from V and 2 bases from J, with 12 bases between. The germline V gene encodes CDR1 MDHEN and CDR2 SYDVKM. This CDR3 has 15 amino acids. DNA for the CDR3: TGTGCCAGCAGTTTATACCCAGTAGGGCCCTACGAGCAGTACTTC. Its protein is CASSLYPVGPYEQYF. Together with reference TRBV28 and TRBJ2-7, the CDR3 gives the full variable domain: DVKVTQSSRYLVKRTGEKVFLECVQDMDHENMFWYRQDPGLGLRLIYFSYDVKMKEKGDIPEGYSVSREKKERFSLILESASTNQTSMYLCASSLYPVGPYEQYFGPGTRLTVT.

The CDR3 nucleotides read TGTGCCACCAGTGATAGTGGGTTGGGGAAAACGAACACTGAAGCTTTCTTT. Its protein is CATSDSGLGKTNTEAFF. This chain connects TRBV24-1 to TRBJ1-1; D is unresolved. This CDR3 has 17 residues. The ends were cut back, 3 bases at V and 1 base at J, with 17 bases in the middle. Germline V gives CDR1 KGHDR, CDR2 SFDVKD.

The rearrangement uses TRBV7-3 and TRBJ1-3; 9 nucleotides align to TRBD1. There are 15 residues in the CDR3. Germline values: CDR1 SGHTA, CDR2 FQGTGA. The ends lost 5 bases at V and 6 bases at J; junction bases unmatched: 8. The DNA for the CDR3 is TGTGCCAGCAGCCAAGTTACAGGGGGCGAAAACACCATATATTTT. Its protein product is CASSQVTGGENTIYF.

The J gene is TRBJ1-5, the V gene TRBV3-1 (or the pseudogene TRBV3-2); the D is unclear. Trimming left V 6 bases short and J 7 bases short, with 13 bases between. This CDR3 comprises 13 residues. Looked up from germline, CDR1 is LGHDT and CDR2 is YNNKEL (reference sequence). The CDR3 nucleotides are TGTGCCAGCAGTCCTCCCGGAGGGCAGCCCCAGCATTTT. This translates into CASSPPGGQPQHF.

The chain employs TRBV4-1 and TRBJ1-2, with D unclear. This CDR3 has 13 amino acids. V shed 0 bases and J shed 4 bases, with 6 bases lying between them. CDR1 and CDR2 (germline): MGHRA, YSYEKL. CDR3 DNA sequence: TGCGCCAGCAGCCAAGATTCGGGCTATGGCTACACCTTC. Translating it yields CASSQDSGYGYTF.

V and J are TRBV7-9 and TRBJ2-3; D is uncertain. The CDR3 totals 14 residues. Germline V gene data show CDR1 as SEHNR and CDR2 as FQNEAQ (reference sequence). Between the trimmed V and J ends, which lost 4 bases and 2 bases, there was a span of 10 bases. The CDR3 nucleotides read TGTGCCAGCAGCTCTGGGGAATCCACAGATACGCAGTATTTT. Its protein product is CASSSGESTDTQYF.

The chain couples TRBV6-5 to TRBJ2-2; D remains unclear. There are 15 residues in the CDR3. The V and J ends lost 7 bases and 3 bases respectively, with 15 bases between them. Per germline, CDR1 MNHEY and CDR2 SVGAGI. The DNA of the CDR3 is TGTGCCAGCACCCCAGGAATGTGGGACACCGGGGAGCTGTTTTTT. Its translation: CASTPGMWDTGELFF.

This clone has just a few counts. The chain uses TRBV19 and TRBJ1-5; possibly TRBD1 for D (5 bases). Between the trimmed V and J ends, which lost 4 bases and 0 bases, there was a span of 10 bases. The CDR3 runs to 15 residues. Germline assignment: CDR1 LNHDA and CDR2 SQIVND (reference sequence). CDR3 DNA sequence: TGTGCCAGTAGTAGCGGGACGGCTAGCAATCAGCCCCAGCATTTT. Encoded protein: CASSSGTASNQPQHF.

The V call is TRBV6-5, the J call TRBJ1-2; D may be TRBD1 (6 bases). The CDR3 is 15 amino acids. Trimming removed 0 bases from V and 3 bases from J, with 11 bases in between. Germline CDR1 reads MNHEY; CDR2 reads SVGAGI. The CDR3: CASSYSARGHYGYTF. The CDR3 DNA is TGTGCCAGCAGTTACTCGGCCAGGGGCCACTATGGCTACACCTTC.